This record looks at one TCR beta chain sequence and its context. The CDR3 is made up of 14 amino acids. Germline V gene lookup returns CDR1 MNHEY and CDR2 SMNVEV (reference sequence). With 7 bases removed from V and 2 bases from J, the gap between germline ends came to 11 bases. The sequencing of unsorted PBMC DNA took place on ten immunoSEQ deep assay plates. Sequenced by immunoSEQ multiplex PCR; TCRdb stores in-frame clones only, minus some. This table has some 500,000 clones, roughly three quarters appearing once. The sample comes from a study of shared clonotypes between healthy human individuals.

The clonotype was recovered from a woman in her forties in good health. Some clones in this sample may be carry-over from other donors' samples. J is TRBJ2-2 and V is TRBV27, with D possibly being TRBD1 (6 bases). Sequencing was carried out using PBMCs. This CDR3 is CASKPGHNTGELFF. In DNA form, the CDR3 reads TGTGCCAGCAAACCGGGACACAACACCGGGGAGCTGTTTTTT.